This entry describes one T cell receptor (beta chain). Its antigen is unknown. These data are taken from a study of shared clonotypes between healthy human individuals. The overall study: Used for every donor were three CD4 naive, three CD4 memory, two CD8 naive and one CD8 memory plate. The study's findings and limits: With few donors, the genetic and exposure-history diversity represented was limited. On the whole, naive subsets had larger estimated richness than memory subsets had.

The CDR3 runs to 14 residues. V was cut by 5 bases and J by 1 base, with 11 bases left in between. Germline loops: CDR1 MNHEY, CDR2 SMNVEV (reference sequence). Evenly divided among several immunoSEQ plates was the genomic DNA of each subset. Repertoires were generated with immunoSEQ multiplex PCR, while TCRdb's copy carries only in-frame clones and drops some. Of about 610,000 clones in the sample, approximately 97% were seen once. Input material: naive CD4+ T cells sorted from blood. Subset indicated: CD45RA+ positively selected. The clonotype was recovered from a woman aged 25 to 39 in good health. J is TRBJ1-1 and V is TRBV27, with D unresolved. The CDR3 loop reads CASSRSGRNTEAFF. The CDR3 DNA is TGTGCCAGCAGTCGCAGCGGGCGGAACACTGAAGCTTTCTTT.